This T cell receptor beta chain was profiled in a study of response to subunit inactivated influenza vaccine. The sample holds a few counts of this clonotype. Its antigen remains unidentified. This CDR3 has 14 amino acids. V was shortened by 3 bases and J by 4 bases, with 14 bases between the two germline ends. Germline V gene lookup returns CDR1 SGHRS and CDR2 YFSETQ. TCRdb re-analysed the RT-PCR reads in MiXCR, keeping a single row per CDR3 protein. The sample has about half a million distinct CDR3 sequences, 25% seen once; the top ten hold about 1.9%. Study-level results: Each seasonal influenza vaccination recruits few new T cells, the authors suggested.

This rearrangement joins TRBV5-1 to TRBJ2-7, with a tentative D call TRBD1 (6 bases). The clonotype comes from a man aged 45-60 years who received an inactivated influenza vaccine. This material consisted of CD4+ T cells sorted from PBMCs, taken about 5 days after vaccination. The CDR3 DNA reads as TGCGCCAGCAGCTCCGGACCAGGGGAATACGAGCAGTACTTC. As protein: CASSSGPGEYEQYF.